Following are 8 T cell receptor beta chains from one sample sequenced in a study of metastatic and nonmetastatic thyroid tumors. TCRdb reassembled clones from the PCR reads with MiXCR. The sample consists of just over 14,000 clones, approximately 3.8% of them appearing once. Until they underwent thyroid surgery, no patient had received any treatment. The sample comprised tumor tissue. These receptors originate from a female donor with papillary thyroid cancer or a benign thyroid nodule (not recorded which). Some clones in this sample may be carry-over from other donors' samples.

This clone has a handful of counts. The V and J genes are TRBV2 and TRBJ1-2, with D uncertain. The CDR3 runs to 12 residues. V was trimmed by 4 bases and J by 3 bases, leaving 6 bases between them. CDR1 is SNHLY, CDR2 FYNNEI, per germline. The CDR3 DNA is TGTGCCAGCAGTGGAGACGACTATGGCTACACCTTC. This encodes CASSGDDYGYTF.

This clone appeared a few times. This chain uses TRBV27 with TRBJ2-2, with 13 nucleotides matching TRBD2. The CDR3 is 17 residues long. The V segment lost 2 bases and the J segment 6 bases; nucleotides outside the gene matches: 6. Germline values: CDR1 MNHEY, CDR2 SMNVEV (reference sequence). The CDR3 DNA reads TGTGCCAGCAGTTTAAGACTAGCGGGAGGTCGAGCCGGGGAGCTGTTTTTT. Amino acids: CASSLRLAGGRAGELFF.

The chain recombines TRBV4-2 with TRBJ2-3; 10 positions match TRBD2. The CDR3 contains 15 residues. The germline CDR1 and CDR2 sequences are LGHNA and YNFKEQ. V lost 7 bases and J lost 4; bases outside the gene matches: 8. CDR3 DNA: TGTGCCAGCACCCCAACGACTAGCGGGTCAGATACGCAGTATTTT. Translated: CASTPTTSGSDTQYF.

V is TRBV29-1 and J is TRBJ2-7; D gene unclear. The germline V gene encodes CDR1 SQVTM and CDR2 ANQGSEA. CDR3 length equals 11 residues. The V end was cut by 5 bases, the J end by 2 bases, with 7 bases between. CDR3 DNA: TGCAGCGTTACGCTAGCCTACGAGCAGTACTTC. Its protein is CSVTLAYEQYF.

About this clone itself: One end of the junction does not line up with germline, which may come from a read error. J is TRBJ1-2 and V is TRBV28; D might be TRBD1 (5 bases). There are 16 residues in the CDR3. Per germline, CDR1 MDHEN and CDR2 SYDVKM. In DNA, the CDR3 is TGTGCCAGCAGCGACGGAACAGGAGTAACTAACTATGGCTACAGCTTC. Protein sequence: CASSDGTGVTNYGYSF.

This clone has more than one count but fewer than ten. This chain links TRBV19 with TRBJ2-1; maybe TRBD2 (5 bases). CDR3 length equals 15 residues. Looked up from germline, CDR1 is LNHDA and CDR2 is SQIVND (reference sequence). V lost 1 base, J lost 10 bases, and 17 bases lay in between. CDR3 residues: CASSIGRAGNPEQFF. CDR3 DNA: TGTGCCAGTAGTATAGGTAGGGCCGGGAACCCGGAGCAGTTCTTC.

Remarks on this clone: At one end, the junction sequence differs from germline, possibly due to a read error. CDR3 sequence: CASSELEEQCF. The DNA for the CDR3 is TGTGCCAGCAGCGAACTGGAGGAGCAGTGCTTC. The gene calls are TRBV7-3 and TRBJ2-5, with D perhaps TRBD2 (5 bases). This CDR3 region has 11 residues. Germline CDR1 and CDR2: SGHTA and FQGTGA. Full variable domain (rest looked up from reference TRBV7-3 and TRBJ2-5): GAGVSQTPSNKVTEKGKYVELRCDPISGHTALYWYRQSLGQGPEFLIYFQGTGAADDSGLPNDRFFAVRPEGSVSTLKIQRTERGDSAVYLCASSELEEQCFGPGTRLLVL.

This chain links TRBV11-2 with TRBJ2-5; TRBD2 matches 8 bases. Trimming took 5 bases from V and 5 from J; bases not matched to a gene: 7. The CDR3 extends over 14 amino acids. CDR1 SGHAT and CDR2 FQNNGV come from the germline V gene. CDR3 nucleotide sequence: TGTGCCAGCAGCCCAATTAGCGGGAAGGAGACCCAGTACTTC. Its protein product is CASSPISGKETQYF.